This T cell receptor beta chain derives from a study of OX40 agonist ivuxolimab in advanced cancers. Study details: From roughly 20 to 85 years was the age range, with a mean of roughly 59 years, and nearly 85% were male. Anti-PD-1, anti-PD-L1 or anti-CTLA-4 therapy given earlier was allowed, and over 35% had some. Study conclusions and caveats: Expanded peripheral T cell antigen specificity was not determined. Fewer expanded clones were found on average in CD4+ than in CD8+ T cells.

In regard to this clone: The antigen is not known.

Per germline, CDR1 LGHNA and CDR2 YSLEER. Trimming shortened V by 0 bases and J by 5 bases, and 13 bases separated the two germline ends. This CDR3 has 15 residues. Measured with immunoSEQ multiplex PCR; TCRdb has only the in-frame clones, and not every one. In the table there are 71,000 or so clones, roughly nine tenths of which are singletons. Sequenced material: CD4+ or CD8+ T cells sorted from blood, taken in a trial of the OX40 agonist ivuxolimab. The chain uses TRBV4-3 and TRBJ1-1; D gene unclear. This receptor was taken from an adult with an advanced solid tumor such as melanoma, head and neck, liver or kidney cancer. CDR3: CASSQEFHGGTEAFF. CDR3 in DNA: TGCGCCAGCAGCCAAGAGTTTCACGGAGGGACTGAAGCTTTCTTT.